The 18 T cell receptor beta chains reported below all come from one sample, sequenced in a study of lymphopenia after photon versus proton radiotherapy. Produced via immunoSEQ multiplex PCR; TCRdb's table is partial and in-frame only. The sample records around 62,000 clones, about 88% being singletons. The sequencing here drew on peripheral blood, taken from a patient treated with proton-based radiotherapy. Receptor source: a man aged 55 to 70 with pancreatic cancer.

The rearrangement links TRBV16 to TRBJ2-7; 10 positions agree with TRBD2. With V trimmed by 3 bases and J by 1 base, 3 bases remained unmatched. The germline CDR1 and CDR2 sequences are KGHSY and FQNENV. The CDR3 extends over 15 amino acids. The CDR3 DNA follows: TGTGCCAGCAGCCAGCAGCGGGAGGGGTCCTACGAGCAGTACTTC. Amino acid sequence: CASSQQREGSYEQYF.

The DNA for the CDR3 is TGCGCCAGCAGCCATCCTGGGGGGGTGAACACTGAAGCTTTCTTT. It yields the protein CASSHPGGVNTEAFF. The V and J genes are TRBV4-1 and TRBJ1-1; possible D gene TRBD1, 5 bases. CDR3 size: 15 residues. The V end lost 3 bases, the J end lost 0 bases, and 11 bases lay between the germline ends. Germline V gives CDR1 MGHRA, CDR2 YSYEKL.

The chain is built from TRBV11-2 and TRBJ2-7, with 9 bases identical to TRBD1. The CDR3 runs to 15 residues. J lost 5 bases, V lost 4 bases, and 9 bases had no gene match. CDR1 and CDR2 (germline): SGHAT, FQNNGV. The CDR3 DNA follows: TGTGCCAGCAGCTCAAACAGGGGGCGGTCGGACGAGCAGTACTTC. This codes for CASSSNRGRSDEQYF.

This chain connects TRBV5-4 to TRBJ2-7; D is possibly TRBD2 (6 bases). Germline CDR1 SGHNT, CDR2 YYREEE (reference sequence). The CDR3 runs to 14 residues. The V end was cut by 0 bases, the J end by 1 base, with 8 bases between. The CDR3 loop reads CASSLDSGSYEQYF. The CDR3, as DNA: TGTGCCAGCAGCTTGGACAGCGGGTCCTACGAGCAGTACTTC.

The gene calls are TRBV27 and TRBJ2-6; D remains unclear. This CDR3 has 14 amino acids. Trimming removed 5 bases at V and 0 bases at J, with 5 bases between. Germline V gives CDR1 MNHEY, CDR2 SMNVEV (reference sequence). The CDR3 DNA follows: TGTGCCAGCAGTCGTAACTCTGGGGCCAACGTCCTGACTTTC. Its protein product is CASSRNSGANVLTF.

The CDR3 region has the DNA TGTGCCAGCAGTTACACCGGGCCCAGGGGAGGGGGCTACACCTTC. Translating gives CASSYTGPRGGGYTF. The V gene is TRBV6-6, the J gene TRBJ1-2, with D perhaps TRBD1 (6 bases). CDR1 is MNHNY and CDR2 is SVGAGI in the germline V gene (reference sequence). This CDR3 spans 15 amino acids. With 2 bases removed from V and 8 bases from J, the gap between germline ends came to 18 bases.

This clone has a handful of counts. V is TRBV14 and J is TRBJ1-2; 7 nucleotides line up with TRBD1. CDR1 and CDR2 (germline): SGHDN, FVKESK. J was trimmed by 2 bases and V by 3 bases; bases with no gene match: 0. The CDR3 extends over 13 amino acids. The chain's CDR3 is CASSQGQNYGYTF. The CDR3 DNA is TGTGCCAGCAGCCAGGGACAGAACTATGGCTACACCTTC.

The rearrangement links TRBV28 to TRBJ2-7; D is ambiguous. The CDR3 consists of 15 residues. The germline CDR1 and CDR2 sequences are MDHEN and SYDVKM. V was trimmed by 7 bases and J by 2 bases, leaving 18 bases between them. DNA for the CDR3: TGTGCCAGCACAAAAGACCACGGTCTGGCCTACGAGCAGTACTTC. Amino acid sequence: CASTKDHGLAYEQYF.

V usage is TRBV27 and J usage is TRBJ2-1, with D possibly matching TRBD2 (6 bases). The germline V gene encodes CDR1 MNHEY and CDR2 SMNVEV (reference sequence). The CDR3 is made up of 15 amino acids. Trimming stripped 2 bases from V and 4 bases from J, with 12 bases between. CDR3 in DNA: TGTGCCAGCAGTTTAGCGTCTAGCGTTTACAATGAGCAGTTCTTC. Its protein is CASSLASSVYNEQFF.

The CDR3, as DNA: TGTGCCAGTAGTATCCAGGGGAACTACAATGAGCAGTTCTTC. Its protein is CASSIQGNYNEQFF. The genes are TRBV19 and TRBJ2-1; D is perhaps TRBD1 (6 bases). The V gene lost 3 bases and the J gene lost 3 bases, with 9 bases spanning the gap. The CDR3 spans 14 residues. The V gene's germline CDR1 is LNHDA and CDR2 SQIVND (reference sequence). The whole variable domain, filled in from reference TRBV19 and TRBJ2-1, reads DGGITQSPKYLFRKEGQNVTLSCEQNLNHDAMYWYRQDPGQGLRLIYYSQIVNDFQKGDIAEGYSVSREKKESFPLTVTSAQKNPTAFYLCASSIQGNYNEQFFGPGTRLTVL.

The V call is TRBV30, the J call TRBJ1-5; D gene unclear. Trimming left V 2 bases short and J 2 bases short, with 7 bases between. This CDR3 comprises 13 residues. Germline CDR1 and CDR2: GTSNPN and SVGIG (reference sequence). In nucleotides, the CDR3 is TGTGCCTGGAGTCGACCTGGCAATCAGCCCCAGCATTTT. Amino acid sequence: CAWSRPGNQPQHF.

The genes are TRBV5-6 and TRBJ2-3; 11 positions agree with TRBD2. Trimming took 3 bases from V and 2 from J; bases not matched to a gene: 5. This CDR3 contains 16 residues. The germline V gene has CDR1 SGHDT and CDR2 YYEEEE. The CDR3 reads CASSWGLADTTDTQYF. CDR3 coding DNA: TGTGCCAGCAGCTGGGGACTAGCGGATACCACAGATACGCAGTATTTT.

The chain uses TRBV2 and TRBJ2-1; 12 bases fit TRBD2. V lost 6 bases, J lost 4 bases, and 1 base stayed unmatched. Germline V gene data show CDR1 as SNHLY and CDR2 as FYNNEI. The CDR3 sequence is 14 residues long. The DNA for the CDR3 is TGTGCCAGCAGACTAGCGGGAGGTTACAATGAGCAGTTCTTC. It encodes CASRLAGGYNEQFF.

The chain joins TRBV11-3 to TRBJ2-2; 13 nucleotides match TRBD2. The CDR3 is 18 amino acids. V lost 7 bases and J lost 2; bases outside the gene matches: 10. The V gene's germline CDR1 is SGHNT and CDR2 YENEEA. CDR3 DNA sequence: TGTGCCAGCACCAGACTAGCGGGAGGCCCCCTTAACACCGGGGAGCTGTTTTTT. Its protein is CASTRLAGGPLNTGELFF. Complete variable domain (other parts from reference TRBV11-3 and TRBJ2-2): EAGVVQSPRYKIIEKKQPVAFWCNPISGHNTLYWYLQNLGQGPELLIRYENEEAVDDSQLPKDRFSAERLKGVDSTLKIQPAELGDSAVYLCASTRLAGGPLNTGELFFGEGSRLTVL.

V is TRBV7-2 and J is TRBJ1-1; TRBD1 aligns across 7 bases. Germline V gene data show CDR1 as SGHTA and CDR2 as FQGNSA. CDR3 size: 15 residues. J was trimmed by 3 bases and V by 3 bases; bases with no gene match: 7. CDR3 sequence (DNA): TGTGCCAGCAGCTTGCCAAGGGGGCGATACACTGAAGCTTTCTTT. Amino acid sequence: CASSLPRGRYTEAFF.

The chain has TRBV27 and TRBJ1-2; the D is unclear. CDR1 is MNHEY, CDR2 SMNVEV, per germline (reference sequence). The CDR3 consists of 14 residues. The V end was cut by 0 bases, the J end by 5 bases, with 10 bases between. Here the CDR3 DNA reads TGTGCCAGCAGTTTATCGACGGGTCAGTATGGCTACACCTTC. Its protein is CASSLSTGQYGYTF.

The chain carries TRBV9 and TRBJ1-3; no definite D call. V was cut by 0 bases and J by 4 bases, with 20 bases left in between. Germline V gene lookup returns CDR1 SGDLS and CDR2 YYNGEE. CDR3 length: 18 amino acids. The CDR3 sequence: CASSVGAQVGGTGNTIYF. CDR3 bases: TGTGCCAGCAGCGTAGGAGCCCAGGTTGGCGGAACGGGAAACACCATATATTTT.

The V gene is TRBV28, the J gene TRBJ2-7, with TRBD2 identical over 8 bases. V lost 6 bases, J lost 6 bases, and 13 bases stayed unmatched. The germline gives CDR1 MDHEN, CDR2 SYDVKM. The length of the CDR3 is 15 residues. CDR3 sequence reads: CASSHSGTRSGEQYF. CDR3 in DNA: TGTGCCAGCAGCCACTCCGGGACTAGATCGGGCGAGCAGTACTTC.